This T cell receptor beta chain was recovered during a study of neoadjuvant anti-PD-1 for oral cavity cancer (dated by TCRdb to the early 2020s). Turning to the overall study: Before undergoing curative-intent surgical resection, most patients got three to four biweekly nivolumab doses at 3 mg/kg. Patients who did not progress were given a fourth nivolumab dose at about day 43 and had definitive surgical resection on days 50-56. Under RECIST 1.1, patients with complete response, partial response or stable disease were classed as responders, and patients with progression were classed as non-responders. An approximately 31% response rate was observed in the parent correlative cohort, in which around 12 patients were included. The investigation overall reported the following: Higher pretreatment blood Treg/Th17 ratios correlated with both higher pretreatment blood TCRbeta clonality and lower post-treatment tumor TCRbeta clonality. Within PBMCs, T cell clonality (Gini index) was significantly higher in non-responders than responders after neoadjuvant nivolumab. Only three patients per response group were included in the TCR analyses, and larger cohorts for validation were called for by the authors.

Spanning cysteine to phenylalanine, the CDR3 consists of 15 amino acids. Of all the DNA, just the CDR3 is kept, 45 bases in frame from base 1. Via the germline V gene, CDR1 is MNHEY and CDR2 SVGAGI. V drops 0 bases and J drops 3 bases, leaving 12 bases in between. To note about this clone: No cognate antigen has been identified for it. No qualities accompany the bases; no much larger clone lies one base away.

The sample's time point, from its label and the paper: after neoadjuvant nivolumab, at surgical resection. Patients were newly diagnosed with stage II-IVA oral cavity squamous cell carcinoma and had received no prior systemic or radiation treatment. Everyone in the cohort had locally advanced, HPV-negative oral cavity squamous cell carcinoma. No culture maintenance or expansion was done, as the peripheral blood mononuclear cells went straight to analysis. The samples were obtained from a longitudinal correlative study of a single-arm phase II trial testing neoadjuvant nivolumab in oral cavity squamous cell carcinoma. Genomic DNA-based TCRbeta sequencing was performed on subject-matched pre- and post-treatment PBMCs and tumors from three responders and three non-responders. Peripheral blood mononuclear cells were collected before nivolumab treatment and were collected again after treatment, at the time of surgery. The Maxwell RSC DNA from Cells kit was used to extract genomic DNA from PBMCs.

For deep sequencing of PBMC libraries, mostly 450 to 500 ng of input genomic DNA was used, and six replicates were run per sample. The immunoSEQ hsTCRbeta kit was used to prepare TCRbeta libraries according to the manufacturer's instructions. Sequencing of the completed libraries took place using an Illumina NovaSeq 6000 S4 flow cell after they had been pooled to approximately 3 nM. Per the source publication's procedure: The immunoSEQ Analyzer was used for raw data preprocessing and quality control. The analysis was restricted to productive rearrangements, with each unique CDR3 amino acid sequence defining a clonotype. Repertoire clonality was estimated as the Gini-Simpson index, computed with the R package tcR. Student's t test was used to compare Gini indices, and Pearson correlation was used to assess associations with tumor size change. TCRdb retrieved this table from immuneACCESS and kept in-frame rearrangements only. Not all clones are present; in checked studies, unresolved V genes account for under half, and no reason is known for the remainder. Clonal size and the V and J genes are those of that table, whereas D and trimming came from the DNA. The sample table holds 68,000 or so clones, of which roughly 85% were seen once. Of the sample, nearly 3.5% falls within the top ten clones.

Recombination linked TRBV6-5 to TRBJ2-7; no D gene can be assigned with confidence. The clonotype was recovered from a person between 35 and 79 years old with oral cavity squamous cell carcinoma. Here the sequenced sample was PBMCs, taken after nivolumab (anti-PD-1) treatment. The CDR3 in this case is CASSYSSQDYYEQYF. The bases read TGTGCCAGCAGTTACTCTTCCCAGGATTACTACGAGCAGTACTTC.